These 22 T cell receptor beta chains came from one sample sequenced in a study of blood T cells in healthy people across ages. A sample-barcoded 5' primer and a J-beta primer mix were used in a second PCR of roughly 7 to 12 cycles. TCRdb ran MiXCR on the 5' RACE reads and lists one entry per CDR3 protein. This sample has 1.5 million to 1.9 million distinct CDR3 sequences, with approximately 39% found just once. Sequences were obtained from blood. The origin of the receptors is a young woman in good health.

The V gene is TRBV29-1, the J gene TRBJ2-1, with TRBD2 matching 7 bases. Germline trimming cut 5 bases from V and 6 bases from J; bases unmatched to any gene: 13. The CDR3 consists of 15 residues. Germline assignment: CDR1 SQVTM and CDR2 ANQGSEA. The CDR3 region has the DNA TGCAGCGTTTCCTCGGGAGGCCGAAGAGCCAATGAGCAGTTCTTC. Translated: CSVSSGGRRANEQFF.

J is TRBJ2-7 and V is TRBV7-6; TRBD1 is a possible D gene (6 bases). The CDR3 covers 14 residues. Trimming took 2 bases from V and 0 from J, leaving 8 bases between them. Germline lookup yields CDR1 SGHVS and CDR2 FNYEAQ. The CDR3 loop reads CASSLKGDSYEQYF. The DNA for the CDR3 is TGTGCCAGCAGCTTAAAGGGGGACTCCTACGAGCAGTACTTC.

Note on this clonotype: The junction does not match germline at one end; this may be a read error. This chain connects TRBV30 to TRBJ2-1; tentatively, D is TRBD1 (5 bases). The CDR3 has 16 amino acids. The germline V gene encodes CDR1 GTSNPN and CDR2 SVGIG (reference sequence). The DNA of the CDR3 is TGTGCCTGGAGCCCCACAAAGGGGATTTCCTACAATGGGCAGTTCTTC. Its translation: CAWSPTKGISYNGQFF.

The gene calls are TRBV4-1 and TRBJ2-1; D possibly uses TRBD1 or TRBD2 (5 bases each). Germline assignment: CDR1 MGHRA and CDR2 YSYEKL. V lost 6 bases and J 5 bases, leaving 14 bases between the germline ends. The CDR3 runs to 14 residues. This CDR3 is CASRQPGPNNEQFF. CDR3 nucleotide sequence: TGCGCCAGCAGACAACCGGGGCCCAACAATGAGCAGTTCTTC.

This rearrangement joins TRBV5-1 to TRBJ2-1, with 10 bases lining up with TRBD1. V was clipped by 0 bases and J by 6 bases; unmatched bases: 6. The CDR3 has 16 amino acids. The germline CDR1 and CDR2 sequences are SGHRS and YFSETQ. The DNA of the CDR3 is TGCGCCAGCAGCTTGGCCGGCGGGACAGGGGTCAATGAGCAGTTCTTC. It codes for CASSLAGGTGVNEQFF.

This chain uses TRBV5-1 with TRBJ1-2, with TRBD1 as a possible D gene (6 bases). CDR3 length: 15 amino acids. The ends were cut back, 0 bases at V and 3 bases at J, with 12 bases in the middle. Germline CDR1 is SGHRS and CDR2 is YFSETQ. The chain's CDR3 is CASSLVAGAHYGYTF. CDR3 nucleotides: TGCGCCAGCAGCTTGGTGGCAGGGGCGCACTATGGCTACACCTTC.

This clonotype was seen only a few times. This chain uses TRBV15 with TRBJ2-1; TRBD1 is a possible D gene (6 bases). In germline, CDR1 is LNHNV, CDR2 YYDKDF (reference sequence). This CDR3 region has 15 residues. V lost 9 bases and J lost 2, with 17 bases in between. The CDR3 nucleotides read TGTGCCACGGGGCTCGGACAGTCCCCCTACAATGAGCAGTTCTTC. This encodes CATGLGQSPYNEQFF. The full variable domain, its missing parts supplied by reference TRBV15 and TRBJ2-1, is DAMVIQNPRYQVTQFGKPVTLSCSQTLNHNVMYWYQQKSSQAPKLLFHYYDKDFNNEADTPDNFQSRRPNTSFCFLDIRSPGLGDTAMYLCATGLGQSPYNEQFFGPGTRLTVL.

In this sample, this clonotype turned up a few times. Here the CDR3 reads CASKISTANYGYTF. The CDR3 DNA reads as TGTGCCAGCAAGATCTCGACAGCCAACTATGGCTACACCTTC. The genes are TRBV6-6 and TRBJ1-2, with D tentatively TRBD1 (5 bases). Germline lookup yields CDR1 MNHNY and CDR2 SVGAGI (reference sequence). Trimming took off 7 bases at V and 2 bases at J, with 14 bases between the two ends. There are 14 residues in the CDR3.

The chain joins TRBV7-9 to TRBJ1-2, with 7 bases fitting TRBD1. There are 14 residues in the CDR3. Germline loops: CDR1 SEHNR, CDR2 FQNEAQ (reference sequence). The chain's CDR3 is CASPGGPRDYGYTF. The CDR3 nucleotides are TGTGCATCCCCAGGGGGGCCAAGAGACTATGGCTACACCTTC.

The sample holds a few counts of this clonotype. The V call is TRBV6-5, the J call TRBJ2-3; 8 nucleotides agree with TRBD2. Germline values: CDR1 MNHEY, CDR2 SVGAGI. CDR3 size: 14 residues. With V trimmed by 6 bases and J by 4 bases, 6 bases remained unmatched. The CDR3 sequence: CASRPAGGSDTQYF. CDR3 nucleotides: TGTGCCAGCAGGCCGGCGGGGGGATCAGATACGCAGTATTTT.

This clonotype was seen more than once but under ten times. CDR3 in DNA: TGCGCCAGCAGCCAAGTCCCCGGGACGGAAAATCAGCCCCAGCATTTT. Translated, it gives CASSQVPGTENQPQHF. This chain connects TRBV4-1 to TRBJ1-5, with D possibly matching TRBD1 (5 bases). The V and J ends lost 1 base and 4 bases respectively, with 14 bases between them. CDR1 MGHRA and CDR2 YSYEKL come from the germline V gene. The CDR3 has 16 residues.

This clonotype was seen many times. The chain has TRBV4-1 and TRBJ2-1; TRBD2 aligns across 7 bases. V lost 3 bases, J lost 4 bases, and 9 bases stayed unmatched. The CDR3 totals 16 residues. Germline values: CDR1 MGHRA, CDR2 YSYEKL. CDR3 DNA: TGCGCCAGCAGCCAGGGGGGTGGCGGGGGTTACAATGAGCAGTTCTTC. Protein: CASSQGGGGGYNEQFF.

This clonotype was seen at least ten times. This sequence joins TRBV12-3 or TRBV12-4 and TRBJ2-7; D is unclear. V was clipped by 0 bases and J by 5 bases, with 8 bases between them. CDR3 length equals 13 residues. The CDR3, as DNA: TGTGCCAGCAGTTTAGCCCGAACTAACGAGCAGTACTTC. As protein: CASSLARTNEQYF.

The chain joins TRBV5-5 to TRBJ1-5; D gene unclear. This CDR3 spans 16 amino acids. V lost 1 base and J lost 0, with 11 bases in between. CDR1 is SGHKS and CDR2 is YYEKEE in the germline V gene (reference sequence). This CDR3 is CASSLFRELSNQPQHF. In DNA, the CDR3 is TGTGCCAGCAGCTTGTTCCGAGAACTTAGCAATCAGCCCCAGCATTTT.

This clonotype was counted a few times. This chain uses TRBV7-2 with TRBJ2-7; 8 positions match TRBD1. Losses at the gene ends were 1 base for V and 5 bases for J; bases not matched to a gene: 4. CDR1 SGHTA and CDR2 FQGNSA come from the germline V gene. This CDR3 has 14 residues. The CDR3 region is CASSLGTGFHEQYF. The CDR3 region has the DNA TGTGCCAGCAGCTTAGGGACAGGGTTCCACGAGCAGTACTTC.

The chain employs TRBV29-1 and TRBJ2-3, with 10 bases identical to TRBD2. Losses at the gene ends were 8 bases for V and 4 bases for J; bases not matched to a gene: 18. The CDR3 length is 17 residues. Looked up from germline, CDR1 is SQVTM and CDR2 is ANQGSEA. The CDR3 region has the DNA TGCAGCTTCTGGGGGACAGCGATAGCGGGAGGCCCAGATACGCAGTATTTT. Amino acid sequence: CSFWGTAIAGGPDTQYF.

The chain is built from TRBV6-1 and TRBJ1-2; D not resolved. The germline V gene has CDR1 MNHNS and CDR2 SASEGT. Trimming pared 0 bases from V and 2 bases from J, leaving 7 bases between. The CDR3 length is 14 residues. CDR3 nucleotides: TGTGCCAGCAGTGAAGCGTCGGGGAACTATGGCTACACCTTC. Translated, it gives CASSEASGNYGYTF.

This clonotype came up a few times. CDR3 DNA sequence: TGCGCCAGCAGCTTGGGTCCGGACAGACATAATTCACCCCTCCACTTT. This translates into CASSLGPDRHNSPLHF. The chain combines TRBV5-1 with TRBJ1-6, with a weak D call TRBD1 (6 bases). With 0 bases removed from V and 5 bases from J, the gap between germline ends came to 12 bases. This CDR3 region has 16 residues. The germline V gene encodes CDR1 SGHRS and CDR2 YFSETQ.

The J gene is TRBJ2-1, the V gene TRBV7-9; 9 nucleotides line up with TRBD2. Trimming removed 1 base from V and 10 bases from J; junction bases left unmatched: 14. In germline, CDR1 is SEHNR, CDR2 FQNEAQ (reference sequence). The CDR3 contains 17 residues. The CDR3 coding sequence is TGTGCCAGCAGCTTAGAATATAAAGGCGGGAGGGCAGGAGAGCAGTTCTTC. It codes for CASSLEYKGGRAGEQFF. Using reference TRBV7-9 and TRBJ2-1 for the parts outside the CDR3, the full variable domain is DTGVSQNPRHKITKRGQNVTFRCDPISEHNRLYWYRQTLGQGPEFLTYFQNEAQLEKSRLLSDRFSAERPKGSFSTLEIQRTEQGDSAMYLCASSLEYKGGRAGEQFFGPGTRLTVL.

The chain recombines TRBV2 with TRBJ2-7; tentative D call: TRBD2 (7 bases). Germline CDR1 is SNHLY and CDR2 is FYNNEI. The CDR3 spans 17 residues. Trimming removed 6 bases from V and 3 bases from J, with 24 bases in between. The DNA for the CDR3 is TGTGCCAGCAGCCTACTAGCGACCAGGGGTAAGGTCTACGAGCAGTACTTC. This sequence encodes CASSLLATRGKVYEQYF.

The rearrangement joins TRBV29-1 to TRBJ1-2; 7 bases agree with TRBD1. Germline V gene lookup returns CDR1 SQVTM and CDR2 ANQGSEA. The CDR3 runs to 14 residues. The ends lost 5 bases at V and 3 bases at J; junction bases unmatched: 9. CDR3 loop: CSVQSQGGYYGYTF. Written as DNA, the CDR3 is TGCAGCGTTCAAAGTCAGGGGGGTTACTATGGCTACACCTTC.

This sequence joins TRBV15 and TRBJ2-1, with 8 bases lining up with TRBD2. This CDR3 has 16 residues. V was pared by 1 base and J by 3 bases, with 5 bases of the junction left unmatched. CDR1 and CDR2 (germline): LNHNV, YYDKDF (reference sequence). This CDR3 is CATSRAPSGLYNEQFF. Written as DNA, the CDR3 is TGTGCCACCAGCAGAGCTCCTAGCGGGCTCTACAATGAGCAGTTCTTC.